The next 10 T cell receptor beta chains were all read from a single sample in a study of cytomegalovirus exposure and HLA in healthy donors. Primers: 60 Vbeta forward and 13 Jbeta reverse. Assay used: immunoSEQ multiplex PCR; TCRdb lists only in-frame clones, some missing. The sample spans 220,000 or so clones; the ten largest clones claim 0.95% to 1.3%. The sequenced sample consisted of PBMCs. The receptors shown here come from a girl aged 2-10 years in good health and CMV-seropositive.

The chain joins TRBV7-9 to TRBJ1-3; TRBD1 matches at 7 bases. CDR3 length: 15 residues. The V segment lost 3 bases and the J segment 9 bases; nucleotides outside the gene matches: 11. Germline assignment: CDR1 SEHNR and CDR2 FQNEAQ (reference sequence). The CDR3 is CASSLGTAEYGTIYF. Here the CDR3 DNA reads TGTGCCAGCAGCTTGGGGACAGCGGAATACGGCACCATATATTTT. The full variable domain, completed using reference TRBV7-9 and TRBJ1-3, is DTGVSQNPRHKITKRGQNVTFRCDPISEHNRLYWYRQTLGQGPEFLTYFQNEAQLEKSRLLSDRFSAERPKGSFSTLEIQRTEQGDSAMYLCASSLGTAEYGTIYFGEGSWLTVV.

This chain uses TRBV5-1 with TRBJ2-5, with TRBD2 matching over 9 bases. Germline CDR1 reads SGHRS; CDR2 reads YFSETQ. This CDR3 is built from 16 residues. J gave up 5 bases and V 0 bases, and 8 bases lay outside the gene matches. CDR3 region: CASSLALAGGDETQYF. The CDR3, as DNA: TGCGCCAGCAGCTTGGCCTTGGCGGGAGGGGATGAGACCCAGTACTTC.

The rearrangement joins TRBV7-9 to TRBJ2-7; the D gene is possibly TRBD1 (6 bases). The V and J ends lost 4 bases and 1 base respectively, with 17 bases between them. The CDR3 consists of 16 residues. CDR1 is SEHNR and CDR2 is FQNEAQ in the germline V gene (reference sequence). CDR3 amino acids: CASSSTGPYESYEQYF. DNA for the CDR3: TGTGCCAGCAGCTCAACAGGGCCTTACGAGTCCTACGAGCAGTACTTC.

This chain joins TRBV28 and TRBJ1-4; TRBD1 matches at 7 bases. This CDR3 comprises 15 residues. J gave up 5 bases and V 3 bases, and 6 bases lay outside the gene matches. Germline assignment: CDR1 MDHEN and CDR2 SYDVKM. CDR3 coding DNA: TGTGCCAGCAGTTTCGACAGGGTAGGGAATGAAAAACTGTTTTTT. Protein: CASSFDRVGNEKLFF.

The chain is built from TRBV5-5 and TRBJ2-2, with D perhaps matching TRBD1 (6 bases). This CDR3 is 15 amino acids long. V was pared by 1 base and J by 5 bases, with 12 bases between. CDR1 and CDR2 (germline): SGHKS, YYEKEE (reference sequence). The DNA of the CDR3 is TGTGCCAGCAGCTTGATACAGGGTGGGACCGGGGAGCTGTTTTTT. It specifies CASSLIQGGTGELFF.

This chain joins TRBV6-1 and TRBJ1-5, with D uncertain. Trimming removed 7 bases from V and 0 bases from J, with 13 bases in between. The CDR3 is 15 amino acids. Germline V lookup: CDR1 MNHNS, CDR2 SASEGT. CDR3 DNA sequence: TGTGCCAGCACCGTCGGCGGTCTTAGCAATCAGCCCCAGCATTTT. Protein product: CASTVGGLSNQPQHF.

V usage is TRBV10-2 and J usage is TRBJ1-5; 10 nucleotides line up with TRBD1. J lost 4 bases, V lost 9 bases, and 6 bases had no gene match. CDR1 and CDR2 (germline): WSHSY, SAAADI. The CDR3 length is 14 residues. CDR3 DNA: TGCGCCAGTGTGGGGGACAGGGGAAATCAGCCCCAGCATTTT. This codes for CASVGDRGNQPQHF.

The CDR3 sequence: CASATGGSGGYTF. CDR3 nucleotides: TGTGCCAGTGCAACAGGGGGCTCGGGTGGCTACACCTTC. The chain combines TRBV19 with TRBJ1-2; 9 positions match TRBD1. The CDR3 totals 13 residues. V was clipped by 8 bases and J by 7 bases; unmatched bases: 8. Germline V gene sequence: CDR1 LNHDA, CDR2 SQIVND (reference sequence).

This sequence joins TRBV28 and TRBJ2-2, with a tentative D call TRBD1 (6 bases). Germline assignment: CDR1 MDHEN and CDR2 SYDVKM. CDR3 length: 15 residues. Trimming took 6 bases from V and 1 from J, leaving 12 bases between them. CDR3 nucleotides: TGTGCCAGCAGGCAGGGGATAAGGAACACCGGGGAGCTGTTTTTT. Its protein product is CASRQGIRNTGELFF.

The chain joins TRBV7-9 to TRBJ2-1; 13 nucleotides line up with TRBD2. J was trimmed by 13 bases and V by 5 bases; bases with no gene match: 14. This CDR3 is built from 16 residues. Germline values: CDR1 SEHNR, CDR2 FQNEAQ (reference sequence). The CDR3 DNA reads TGTGCCAGCAGCCCCCCTTTCCCGACTAGCGGGAGGCCTCAGTTCTTC. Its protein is CASSPPFPTSGRPQFF.